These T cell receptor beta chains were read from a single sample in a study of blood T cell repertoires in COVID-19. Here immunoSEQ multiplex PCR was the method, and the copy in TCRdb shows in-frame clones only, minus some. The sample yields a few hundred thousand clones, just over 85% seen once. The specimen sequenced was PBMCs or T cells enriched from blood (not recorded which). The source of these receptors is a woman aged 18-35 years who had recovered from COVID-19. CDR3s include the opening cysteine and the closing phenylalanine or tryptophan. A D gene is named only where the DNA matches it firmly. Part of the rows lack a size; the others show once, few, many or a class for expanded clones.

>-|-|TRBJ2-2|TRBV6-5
TGTGCCAGCAGTTTCCTCCTAGGGGTCGGGGAGCTGTTTTTT
CASSFLLGVGELFF
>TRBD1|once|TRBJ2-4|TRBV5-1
TGCGCCAGCAGCCCGAGGGGACAGGGGCTAGCCAAAAACATTCAGTACTTC
CASSPRGQGLAKNIQYF
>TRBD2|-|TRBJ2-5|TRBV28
TGTGCCAGCGTATCGGGGGGACAAGAGACCCAGTACTTC
CASVSGGQETQYF
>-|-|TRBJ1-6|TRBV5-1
TGCGCCAGCAGCTCGTTCCAGCCAGGGATGGGTTCACCCCTCCACTTT
CASSSFQPGMGSPLHF
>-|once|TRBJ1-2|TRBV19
TGTGCCAGTAGGACGGGGACTAACTATGGCTACACCTTC
CASRTGTNYGYTF
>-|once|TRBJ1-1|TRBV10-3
TGTGCCATCAGTGAGTCCAGTGAAGCTTTCTTT
CAISESSEAFF
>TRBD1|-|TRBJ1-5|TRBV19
TGTGCCAGTAGTGTCCCCAGGGGGCGCCGACAGCCCCAGCATTTT
CASSVPRGRRQPQHF
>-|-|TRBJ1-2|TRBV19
TGTGCCAGTAGTATAGCGCGACAGGTCTTAAACTATGGCTACACCTTC
CASSIARQVLNYGYTF
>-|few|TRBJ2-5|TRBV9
TGTGCCAGCAGCTCGAGGTCAGGGTCAGAGACCCAGTACTTC
CASSSRSGSETQYF
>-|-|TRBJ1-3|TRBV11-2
TGTGCCAGCGGGAGCTCTGGAAACACCATATATTTT
CASGSSGNTIYF
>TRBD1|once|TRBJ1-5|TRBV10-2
TGCGCCAGCAGTGAGACCCGACAGGGAATGTGGATTCAGGGGGATCAGCCCCAGCATTTT
CASSETRQGMWIQGDQPQHF
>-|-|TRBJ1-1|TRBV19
TGTGCCAGTAGTATTCGGGGGGTCACTGAAGCTTTCTTT
CASSIRGVTEAFF
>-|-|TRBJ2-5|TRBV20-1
TGCAGTGGGGGGCCGCAAGAGACCCAGTACTTC
CSGGPQETQYF
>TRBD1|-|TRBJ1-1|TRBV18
TGTGCCAGCTCACCCTCCCAGGGGGCTAACACTGAAGCTTTCTTT
CASSPSQGANTEAFF
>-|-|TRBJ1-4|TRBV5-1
TGCGCCAGCAGCGACGACAGCTACGGTGAAAAACTGTTTTTT
CASSDDSYGEKLFF
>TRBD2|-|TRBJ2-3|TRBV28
TGTGCCAGCCACGGAAGTAGCGGGATCGCTAGCACAGATACGCAGTATTTT
CASHGSSGIASTDTQYF
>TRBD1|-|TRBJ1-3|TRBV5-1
TGCGCCAGCAGGTTGACAGGGGGCCCTGGAAACACCATATATTTT
CASRLTGGPGNTIYF
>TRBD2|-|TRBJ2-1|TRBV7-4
TGTGCCAGCAGCTTAGCGAATAATACTAGCGGGAGGGAGAGCAATGAGCAGTTCTTC
CASSLANNTSGRESNEQFF
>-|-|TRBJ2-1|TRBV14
TGTGCCAGCAGCCTTGTTGGTTGGTCGGATGAGCAGTTCTTC
CASSLVGWSDEQFF
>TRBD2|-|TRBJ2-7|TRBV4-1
TGCGCCAGCAGCCAAGGTCTAGCGGTAACCTACGAGCAGTACTTC
CASSQGLAVTYEQYF
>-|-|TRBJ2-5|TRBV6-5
TGTGCCAGCAAATACCACAGCAAGGAGACCCAGTACTTC
CASKYHSKETQYF
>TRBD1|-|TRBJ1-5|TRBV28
TGTGCCAGCAGCCGGGACAGCGGGAATCAGCCCCAGCATTTT
CASSRDSGNQPQHF
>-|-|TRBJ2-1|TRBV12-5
TGTGCTAGTGGTTTGGTATCAGGGGCCGAGCAGTTCTTC
CASGLVSGAEQFF
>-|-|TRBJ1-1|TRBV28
TGTGCCACCGACCTTCGGGTGAACACTGAAGCTTTCTTT
CATDLRVNTEAFF
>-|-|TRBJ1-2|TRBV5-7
TGTGCCAGCAGCAGACAGGACGGTAGGGTCTATGGCTACACCTTC
CASSRQDGRVYGYTF
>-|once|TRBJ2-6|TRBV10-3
TGTGCCACCCAGGGCACGTACTCTGGGGCCAACGTCCTGACTTTC
CATQGTYSGANVLTF